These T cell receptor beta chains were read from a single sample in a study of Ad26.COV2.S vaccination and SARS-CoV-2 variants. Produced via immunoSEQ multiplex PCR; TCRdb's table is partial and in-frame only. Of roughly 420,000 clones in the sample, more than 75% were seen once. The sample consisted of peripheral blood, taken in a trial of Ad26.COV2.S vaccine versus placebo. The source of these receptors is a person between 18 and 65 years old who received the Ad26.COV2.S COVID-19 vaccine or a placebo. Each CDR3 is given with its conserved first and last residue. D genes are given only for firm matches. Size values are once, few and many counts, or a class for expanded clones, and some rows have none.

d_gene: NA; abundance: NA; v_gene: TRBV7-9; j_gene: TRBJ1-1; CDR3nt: TGTGCCAGCAGCTCACGTGGCACTGAAGCTTTCTTT; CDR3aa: CASSSRGTEAFF
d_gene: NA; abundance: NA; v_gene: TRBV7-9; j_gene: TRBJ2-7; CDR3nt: TGTGCCAGCAGCCCAGAGGTGGGAGAGCAGTACTTC; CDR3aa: CASSPEVGEQYF
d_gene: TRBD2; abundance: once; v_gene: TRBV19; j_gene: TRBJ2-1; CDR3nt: TGTGCCAGTAGTATAGACGGTAGCGGGGGGGCCAATGAGCAGTTCTTC; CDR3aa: CASSIDGSGGANEQFF
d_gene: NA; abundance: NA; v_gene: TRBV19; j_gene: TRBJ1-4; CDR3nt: TGTGCCAGTAGTATTACTAGGGGGGCGGTTGAAAAACTGTTTTTT; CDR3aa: CASSITRGAVEKLFF
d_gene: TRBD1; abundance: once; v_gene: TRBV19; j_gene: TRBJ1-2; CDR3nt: TGTGCCAGTGGGACAGGCCGGTATGGCTACACCTTC; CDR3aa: CASGTGRYGYTF
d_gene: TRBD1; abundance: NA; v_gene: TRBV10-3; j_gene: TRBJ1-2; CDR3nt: TGTGCCGCTAACAGGGGAGATTATAGCTACACCTTC; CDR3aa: CAANRGDYSYTF
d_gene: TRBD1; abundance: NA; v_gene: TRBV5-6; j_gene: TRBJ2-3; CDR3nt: TGTGCCAGCAGCTTTCCAAGGGACAGGGGAAGAGATACGCAGTATTTT; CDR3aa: CASSFPRDRGRDTQYF
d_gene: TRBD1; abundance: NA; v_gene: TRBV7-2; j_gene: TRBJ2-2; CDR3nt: TGTGCCAGCAGCTTAGAACAGGGGAATACCGGGGAGCTGTTTTTT; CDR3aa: CASSLEQGNTGELFF
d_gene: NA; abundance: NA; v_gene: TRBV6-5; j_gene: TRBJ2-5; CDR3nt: TGTGCCAGCAGCCCCTTACGAGGAGAGACCCAGTACTTC; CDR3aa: CASSPLRGETQYF
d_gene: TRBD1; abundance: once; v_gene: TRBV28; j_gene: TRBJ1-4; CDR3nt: TGTGCCAGCAGTTTATGGAAAGCAGGGGGAGGGGAAAAACTGTTTTTT; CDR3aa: CASSLWKAGGGEKLFF
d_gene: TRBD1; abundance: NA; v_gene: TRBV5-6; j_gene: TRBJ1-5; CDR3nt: TGTGCCAGCAGCCTACAGACAGGGGGCCAATATAGCAATCAGCCCCAGCATTTT; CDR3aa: CASSLQTGGQYSNQPQHF
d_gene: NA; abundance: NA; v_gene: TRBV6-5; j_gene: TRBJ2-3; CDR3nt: TGTGCCAGCAGTTACTTGGATACGCAGTATTTT; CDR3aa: CASSYLDTQYF
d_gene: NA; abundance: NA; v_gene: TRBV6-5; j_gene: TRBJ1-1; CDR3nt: TGTGCCAGCTCTAACACGAAAAACACTGAAGCTTTCTTT; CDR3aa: CASSNTKNTEAFF
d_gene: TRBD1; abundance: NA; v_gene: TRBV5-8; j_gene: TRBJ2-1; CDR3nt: TGTGCCAGCAGCCCATGGGGACAGGGTGTCGGCAATGAGCAGTTCTTC; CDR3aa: CASSPWGQGVGNEQFF
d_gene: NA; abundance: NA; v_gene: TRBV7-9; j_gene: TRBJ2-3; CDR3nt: TGTGCCAGCAGCCCGACTTCGAGCACAGATACGCAGTATTTT; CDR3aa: CASSPTSSTDTQYF
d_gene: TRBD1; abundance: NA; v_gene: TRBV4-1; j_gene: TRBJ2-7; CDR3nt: TGCGCCAGCAGCCTAGATGGACAGGGGGCATACGAGCAGTACTTC; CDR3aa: CASSLDGQGAYEQYF
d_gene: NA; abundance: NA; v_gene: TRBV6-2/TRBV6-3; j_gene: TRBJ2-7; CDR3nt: TGTGCCAGCAGTTACTCGAATGTCAAACCTCAGCAGTACTTC; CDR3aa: CASSYSNVKPQQYF
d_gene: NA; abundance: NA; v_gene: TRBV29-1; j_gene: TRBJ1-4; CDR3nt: TGCAGCGTTGTGGGCAGAGATAATGAAAAACTGTTTTTT; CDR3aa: CSVVGRDNEKLFF
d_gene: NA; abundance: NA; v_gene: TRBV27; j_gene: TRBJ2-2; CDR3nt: TGTGCCAGCAGTCCAATGGAGAACACCGGGGAGCTGTTTTTT; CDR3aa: CASSPMENTGELFF
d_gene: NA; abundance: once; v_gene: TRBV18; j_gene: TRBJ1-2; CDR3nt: TGTGCCAGCTCACCACTACGGGAAAACTATGGCTACACCTTC; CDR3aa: CASSPLRENYGYTF
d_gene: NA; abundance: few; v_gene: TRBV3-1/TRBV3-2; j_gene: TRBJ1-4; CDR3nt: TGTGCCAGCAGCCAACGGTCGGCAGAGGAAAAACTGTTTTTT; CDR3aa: CASSQRSAEEKLFF
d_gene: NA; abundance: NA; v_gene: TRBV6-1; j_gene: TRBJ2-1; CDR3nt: TGTGCCAGCAGTGAGACGCCCCGCCACATGAGCAATGAGCAGTTCTTC; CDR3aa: CASSETPRHMSNEQFF
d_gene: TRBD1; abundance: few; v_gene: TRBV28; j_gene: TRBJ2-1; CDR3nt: TGTGCCAGCAGGCCTGGACAGGGCTACAATGAGCAGTTCTTC; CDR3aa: CASRPGQGYNEQFF
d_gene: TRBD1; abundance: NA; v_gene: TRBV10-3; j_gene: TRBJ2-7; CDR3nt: TGTGCCATCAATTCCGGGACAGGGGCCTACGAGCAGTACTTC; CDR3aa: CAINSGTGAYEQYF
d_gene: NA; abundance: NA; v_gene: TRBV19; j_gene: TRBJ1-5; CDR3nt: TGTGCCAGTAGTTCCGGGTATGGCCAGCCCCAGCATTTT; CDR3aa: CASSSGYGQPQHF
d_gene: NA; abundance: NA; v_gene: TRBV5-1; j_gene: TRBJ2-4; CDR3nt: TGCGCCAGCAGCTGGAACGGGGGTAGGAACATTCAGTACTTC; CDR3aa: CASSWNGGRNIQYF
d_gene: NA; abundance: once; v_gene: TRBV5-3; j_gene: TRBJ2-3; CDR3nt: TGTGCCAGAAGCGCGAATAGTACAGATACGCAGTATTTT; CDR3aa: CARSANSTDTQYF
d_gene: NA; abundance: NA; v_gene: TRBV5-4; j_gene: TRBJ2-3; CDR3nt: TGTGCCAGCAGCATCTGGACAGGCACAGATACGCAGTATTTT; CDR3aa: CASSIWTGTDTQYF
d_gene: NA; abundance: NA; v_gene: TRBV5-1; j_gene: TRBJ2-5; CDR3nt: TGCGCCAGCAGCTTGAGGGGGGAAGAGACCCAGTACTTC; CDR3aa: CASSLRGEETQYF
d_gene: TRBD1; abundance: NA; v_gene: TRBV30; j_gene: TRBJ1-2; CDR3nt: TGTGCCTGGAGTAGGTTTAGGACAGGGAAGTATGGCTACACCTTC; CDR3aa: CAWSRFRTGKYGYTF
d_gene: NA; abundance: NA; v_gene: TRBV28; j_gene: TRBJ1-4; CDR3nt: TGTGCCAGCAGTTTACGAAGAGGACGCGGTAATGAAAAACTGTTTTTT; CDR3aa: CASSLRRGRGNEKLFF
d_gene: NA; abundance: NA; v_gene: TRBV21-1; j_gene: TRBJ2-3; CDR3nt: TGTGCCAGCAGCAAAGTTGGCAGGGAGACAGATACGCAGTATTTT; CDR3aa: CASSKVGRETDTQYF
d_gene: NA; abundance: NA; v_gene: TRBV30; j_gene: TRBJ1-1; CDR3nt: TGTGCCTGGATCCCCCTCGGTGCAGGGTCCTTGAACACTGAAGCTTTCTTT; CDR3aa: CAWIPLGAGSLNTEAFF
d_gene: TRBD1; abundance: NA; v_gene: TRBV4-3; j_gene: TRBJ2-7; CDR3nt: TGCGCCAGCAGCCAAGACTCCTCAGGGACAGGGAACTACGAGCAGTACTTC; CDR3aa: CASSQDSSGTGNYEQYF
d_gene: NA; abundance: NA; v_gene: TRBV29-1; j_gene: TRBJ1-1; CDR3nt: TGCAGCGTTGGACCAGGACACTCTGAAGCTTTCTTT; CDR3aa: CSVGPGHSEAFF
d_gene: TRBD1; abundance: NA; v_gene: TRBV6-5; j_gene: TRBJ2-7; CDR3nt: TGTGCCAGCAGTATCGGGGACAGACTCGTCTACGAGCAGTACTTC; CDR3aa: CASSIGDRLVYEQYF
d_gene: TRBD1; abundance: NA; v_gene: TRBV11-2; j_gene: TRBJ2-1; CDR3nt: TGTGCCAGCAGCTTAGGACAGGGGAATGAGCAGTTCTTC; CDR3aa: CASSLGQGNEQFF
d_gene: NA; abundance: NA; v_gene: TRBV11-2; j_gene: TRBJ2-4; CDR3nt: TGTGCCAGCAGCTTAGCGTGGGGGACCAAAAACATTCAGTACTTC; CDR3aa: CASSLAWGTKNIQYF